The TCR beta chain described here comes from a study of blood T cell repertoires in COVID-19. TCRdb's copy holds only in-frame clones and misses some; the assay was immunoSEQ multiplex PCR. The data contain about 260,000 clones, around 86% of them seen just once; the ten biggest clones take up approximately 9.4%. The count of this clone is one. J was trimmed by 2 bases and V by 5 bases; bases with no gene match: 8. The CDR3 has 15 amino acids. Germline V gives CDR1 SGHAT, CDR2 FQDESV (reference sequence). Specimen: peripheral blood. This clonotype originated in a man in his forties who had recovered from COVID-19. This chain connects TRBV11-1 to TRBJ2-7, with 8 bases aligning to TRBD2. CDR3 coding DNA: TGTGCCAGCAGCCCCACAGGTAGCGGGGCCTACGAGCAGTACTTC. Amino acids: CASSPTGSGAYEQYF.